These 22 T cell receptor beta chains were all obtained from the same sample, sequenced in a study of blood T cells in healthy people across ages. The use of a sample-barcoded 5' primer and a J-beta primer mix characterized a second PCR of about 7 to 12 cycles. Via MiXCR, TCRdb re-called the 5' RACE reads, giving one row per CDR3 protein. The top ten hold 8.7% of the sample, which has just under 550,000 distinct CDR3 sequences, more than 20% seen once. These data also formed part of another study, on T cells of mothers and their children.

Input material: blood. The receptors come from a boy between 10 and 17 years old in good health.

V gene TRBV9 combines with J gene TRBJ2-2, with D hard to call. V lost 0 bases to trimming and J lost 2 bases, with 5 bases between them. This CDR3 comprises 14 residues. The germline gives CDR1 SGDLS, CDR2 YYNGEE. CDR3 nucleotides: TGTGCCAGCAGCGTAGCCAGCAACACCGGGGAGCTGTTTTTT. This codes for CASSVASNTGELFF.

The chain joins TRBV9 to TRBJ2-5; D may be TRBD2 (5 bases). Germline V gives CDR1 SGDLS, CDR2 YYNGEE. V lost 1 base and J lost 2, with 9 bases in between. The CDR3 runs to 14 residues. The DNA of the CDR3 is TGTGCCAGCAGCGTACATCCGGGGCAAGAGACCCAGTACTTC. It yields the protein CASSVHPGQETQYF.

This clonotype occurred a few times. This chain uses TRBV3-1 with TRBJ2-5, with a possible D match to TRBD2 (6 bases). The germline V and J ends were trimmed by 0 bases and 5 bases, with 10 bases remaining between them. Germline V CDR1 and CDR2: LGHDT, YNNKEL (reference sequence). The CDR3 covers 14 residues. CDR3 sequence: CASSQDSGEETQYF. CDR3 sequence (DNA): TGTGCCAGCAGCCAAGATTCGGGGGAGGAGACCCAGTACTTC.

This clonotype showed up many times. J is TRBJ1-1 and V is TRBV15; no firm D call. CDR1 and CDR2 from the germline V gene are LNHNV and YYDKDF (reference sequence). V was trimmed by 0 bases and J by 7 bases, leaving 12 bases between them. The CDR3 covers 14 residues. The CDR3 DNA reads TGTGCCACCAGCAGAGATGGCCCTTTCCGTGAAGCTTTCTTT. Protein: CATSRDGPFREAFF.

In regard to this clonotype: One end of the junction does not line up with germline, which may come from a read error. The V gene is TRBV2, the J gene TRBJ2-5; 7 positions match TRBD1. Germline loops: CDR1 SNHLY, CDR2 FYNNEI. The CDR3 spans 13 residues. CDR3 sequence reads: CASGEWDSEGQYF. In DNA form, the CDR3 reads TGTGCCAGCGGTGAATGGGACAGCGAGGGGCAGTACTTC. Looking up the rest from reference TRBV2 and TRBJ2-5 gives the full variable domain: EPEVTQTPSHQVTQMGQEVILRCVPISNHLYFYWYRQILGQKVEFLVSFYNNEISEKSEIFDDQFSVERPDGSNFTLKIRSTKLEDSAMYFCASGEWDSEGQYFGPGTRLLVL.

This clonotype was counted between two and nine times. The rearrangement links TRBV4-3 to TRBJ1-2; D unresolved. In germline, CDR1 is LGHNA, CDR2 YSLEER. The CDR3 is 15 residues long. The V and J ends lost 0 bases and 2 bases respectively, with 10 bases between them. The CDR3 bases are TGCGCCAGCAGCCAAGAAAAGGGAGCAAACTATGGCTACACCTTC. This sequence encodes CASSQEKGANYGYTF.

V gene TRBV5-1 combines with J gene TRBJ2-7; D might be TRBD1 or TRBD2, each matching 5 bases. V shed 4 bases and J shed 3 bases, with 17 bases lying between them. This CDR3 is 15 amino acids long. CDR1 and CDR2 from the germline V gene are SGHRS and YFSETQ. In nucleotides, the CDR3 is TGCGCCAGCAGCGTCACCGGGACGGCCGACTACGAGCAGTACTTC. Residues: CASSVTGTADYEQYF.

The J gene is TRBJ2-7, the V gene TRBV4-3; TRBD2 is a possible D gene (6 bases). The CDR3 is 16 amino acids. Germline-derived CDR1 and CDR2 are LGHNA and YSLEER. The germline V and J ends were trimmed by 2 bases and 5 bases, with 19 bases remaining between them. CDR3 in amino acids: CASSQSRDGSANEQYF. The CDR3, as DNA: TGCGCCAGCAGCCAATCGAGGGACGGGAGCGCAAACGAGCAGTACTTC.

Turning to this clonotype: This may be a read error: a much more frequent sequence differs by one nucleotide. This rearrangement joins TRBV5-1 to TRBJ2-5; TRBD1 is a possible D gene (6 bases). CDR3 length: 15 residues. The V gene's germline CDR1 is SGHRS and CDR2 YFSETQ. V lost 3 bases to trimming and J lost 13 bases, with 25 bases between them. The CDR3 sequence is CASSSTGSSSYERYF. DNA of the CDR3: TGCGCCAGCAGCTCGACAGGATCCAGCTCCTACGAGCGGTACTTC.

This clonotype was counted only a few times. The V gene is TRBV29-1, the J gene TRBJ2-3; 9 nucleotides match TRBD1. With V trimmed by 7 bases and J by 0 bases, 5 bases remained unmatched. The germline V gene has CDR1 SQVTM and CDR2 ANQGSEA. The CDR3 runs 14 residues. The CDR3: CSGWTGASTDTQYF. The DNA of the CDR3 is TGCAGCGGTTGGACAGGGGCCAGCACAGATACGCAGTATTTT.

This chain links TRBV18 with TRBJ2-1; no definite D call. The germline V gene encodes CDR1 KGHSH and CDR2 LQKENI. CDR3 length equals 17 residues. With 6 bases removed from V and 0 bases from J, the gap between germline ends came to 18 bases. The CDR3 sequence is CASSRLFGQSSYNEQFF. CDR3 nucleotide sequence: TGTGCCAGCTCGCGACTCTTTGGGCAGAGCTCCTACAATGAGCAGTTCTTC. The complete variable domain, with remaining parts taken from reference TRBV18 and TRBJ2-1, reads NAGVMQNPRHLVRRRGQEARLRCSPMKGHSHVYWYRQLPEEGLKFMVYLQKENIIDESGMPKERFSAEFPKEGPSILRIQQVVRGDSAAYFCASSRLFGQSSYNEQFFGPGTRLTVL.

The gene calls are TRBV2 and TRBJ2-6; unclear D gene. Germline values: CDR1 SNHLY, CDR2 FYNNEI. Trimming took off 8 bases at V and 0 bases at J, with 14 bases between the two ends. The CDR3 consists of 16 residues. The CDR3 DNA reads TGTGCCAGCGGCGCGACACTCCTCTCTGGGGCCAACGTCCTGACTTTC. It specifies CASGATLLSGANVLTF.

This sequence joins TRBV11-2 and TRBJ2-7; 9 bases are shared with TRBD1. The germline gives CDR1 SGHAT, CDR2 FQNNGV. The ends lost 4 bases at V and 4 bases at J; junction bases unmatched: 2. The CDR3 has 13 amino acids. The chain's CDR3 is CASSWDREYEQYF. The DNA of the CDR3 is TGTGCCAGCAGCTGGGACAGGGAATACGAGCAGTACTTC.

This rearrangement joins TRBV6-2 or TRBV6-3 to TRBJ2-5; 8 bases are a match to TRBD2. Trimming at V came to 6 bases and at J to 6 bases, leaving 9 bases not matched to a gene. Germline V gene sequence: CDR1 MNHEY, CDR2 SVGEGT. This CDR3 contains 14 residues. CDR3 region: CASRSAGGVQTQYF. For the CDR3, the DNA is TGTGCCAGCAGATCGGCGGGAGGTGTACAGACCCAGTACTTC.

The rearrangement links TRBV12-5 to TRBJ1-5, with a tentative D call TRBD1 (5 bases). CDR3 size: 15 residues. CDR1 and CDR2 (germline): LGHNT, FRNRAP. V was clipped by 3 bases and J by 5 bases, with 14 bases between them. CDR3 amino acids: CASGFTPTAYQPQHF. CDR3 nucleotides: TGTGCTAGTGGTTTTACTCCGACAGCCTATCAGCCCCAGCATTTT.

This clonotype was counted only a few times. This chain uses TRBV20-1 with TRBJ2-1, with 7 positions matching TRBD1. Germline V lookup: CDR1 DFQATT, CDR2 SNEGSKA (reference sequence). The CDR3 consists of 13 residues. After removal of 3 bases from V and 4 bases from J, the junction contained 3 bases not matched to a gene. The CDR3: CSASSGGYNEQFF. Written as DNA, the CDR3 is TGCAGTGCTAGCTCAGGGGGTTACAATGAGCAGTTCTTC.

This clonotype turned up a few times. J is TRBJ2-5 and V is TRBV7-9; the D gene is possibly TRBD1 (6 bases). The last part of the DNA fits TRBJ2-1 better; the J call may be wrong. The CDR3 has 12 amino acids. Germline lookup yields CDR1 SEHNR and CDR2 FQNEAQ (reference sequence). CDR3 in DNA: TGTGCCAGCAGTACAGGGTACCTAGAGCAGTTCTTC. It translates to CASSTGYLEQFF.

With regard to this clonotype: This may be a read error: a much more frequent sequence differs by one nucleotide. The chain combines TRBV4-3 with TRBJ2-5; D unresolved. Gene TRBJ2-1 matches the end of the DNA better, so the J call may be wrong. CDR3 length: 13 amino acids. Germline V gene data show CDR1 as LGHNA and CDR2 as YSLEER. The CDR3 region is CASSRDGWNEQFF. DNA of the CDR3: TGCGCCAGCAGCCGTGATGGATGGAATGAGCAGTTCTTC.

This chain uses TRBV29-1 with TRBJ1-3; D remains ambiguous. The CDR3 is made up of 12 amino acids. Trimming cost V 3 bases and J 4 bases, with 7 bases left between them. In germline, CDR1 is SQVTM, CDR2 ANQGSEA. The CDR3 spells CSVEGTGNTIYF. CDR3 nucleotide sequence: TGCAGCGTTGAGGGCACAGGAAACACCATATATTTT.

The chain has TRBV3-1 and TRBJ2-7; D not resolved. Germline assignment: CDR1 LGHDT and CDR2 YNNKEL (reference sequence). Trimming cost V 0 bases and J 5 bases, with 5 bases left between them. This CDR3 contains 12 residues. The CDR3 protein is CASSQEGNEQYF. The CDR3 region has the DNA TGTGCCAGCAGCCAAGAGGGCAACGAGCAGTACTTC.

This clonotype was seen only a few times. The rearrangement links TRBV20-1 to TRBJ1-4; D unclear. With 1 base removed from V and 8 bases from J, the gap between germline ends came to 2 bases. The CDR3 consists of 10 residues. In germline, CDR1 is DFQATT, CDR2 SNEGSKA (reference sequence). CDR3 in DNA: TGCAGTGCTAGAGGGGAAAAACTGTTTTTT. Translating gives CSARGEKLFF.

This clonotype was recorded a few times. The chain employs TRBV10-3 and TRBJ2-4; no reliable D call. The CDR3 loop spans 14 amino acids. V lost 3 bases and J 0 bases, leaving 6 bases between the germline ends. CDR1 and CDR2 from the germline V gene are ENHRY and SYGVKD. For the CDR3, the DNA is TGTGCCATCAGTGAACAGCTAGCCAAAAACATTCAGTACTTC. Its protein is CAISEQLAKNIQYF.